Sequencing of this T cell receptor beta chain was carried out in a study of T cell responses to AZD1222 COVID-19 vaccine. Overall study context: The analysis combined second doses at about 4 or about 12 weeks. Whole-study findings and limits: A rise in Spike-specific TCR breadth and depth followed two AZD1222 doses. Sampling captured repertoires only after the peak T cell response.

Comments on this clone: Its antigen is not known.

Trimming pared 0 bases from V and 6 bases from J, leaving 12 bases between. Germline CDR1 SGHAT, CDR2 FQNNGV. This CDR3 spans 14 amino acids. TCRdb's copy holds only in-frame clones and misses some; the assay was immunoSEQ multiplex PCR. The sample has about 260,000 clones; 90% to 95% are singletons. This clonotype was obtained from an adult in good health. The material was peripheral blood, obtained on day 0 of AZD1222 vaccination. The chain uses TRBV11-2 and TRBJ2-7, with D perhaps assigned TRBD1 or TRBD2 (5 bases each). CDR3 nucleotides: TGTGCCAGCAGCTTAGACAGGGCCGCGGGCGAGCAGTACTTC. Translated: CASSLDRAAGEQYF.